The next 3 T cell receptor beta chains were all read from a single sample in a study of T cells expressing NK-cell markers. TCRdb reprocessed the 5' RACE reads, keeping one entry per CDR3 protein, no DNA. In all, the sample yields about 400,000 distinct CDR3 sequences. Sequenced: blood T cells: a sorted CD56 or NKG2C T cell subset, CD4+ or CD8+ T cells, or bulk PBMC T cells (not recorded which). All receptors come from a woman aged 45 to 65 in good health.

The V call is TRBV29-1, the J call TRBJ2-3; TCRdb indicates TRBD1, and absent DNA this call remains unverified. The CDR3 covers 20 residues. CDR1 is SQVTM and CDR2 is ANQGSEA in the germline V gene. CDR3 region: CSVEDSVGQGSSEFTDTQYF.

The chain couples TRBV25-1 to TRBJ2-1; the D call from TCRdb, TRBD2, cannot be confirmed without DNA. The CDR3 is 16 residues long. Germline values: CDR1 MGHDK, CDR2 SYGVNS. CDR3 region: CASRRAGTSRPHEQFF.

The chain combines TRBV5-1 with TRBJ2-1; there is no DNA to check the TCRdb D call of TRBD1. The CDR3 is made up of 13 amino acids. The V gene's germline CDR1 is SGHRS and CDR2 YFSETQ. This CDR3 is CASSLGGAHEQFF. Variable domain in full (rest from reference TRBV5-1 and TRBJ2-1): KAGVTQTPRYLIKTRGQQVTLSCSPISGHRSVSWYQQTPGQGLQFLFEYFSETQRNKGNFPGRFSGRQFSNSRSEMNVSTLELGDSALYLCASSLGGAHEQFFGPGTRLTVL.